This T cell receptor (beta chain) came from a study of regulatory T cells in long-lasting Graves disease. Turning to the study itself: For under 3 months, newly diagnosed Graves' patients had been taking antithyroid drugs. Overall study findings and caveats: Clonotypes that were public and shared totalled roughly 3,000 in persistent patients versus over 800 in new patients.

This clonotype has ten or more counts. Its antigen remains unknown. To make TCR beta libraries, researchers used iRepertoire HTBI primers and Arm-PCR of CDR3 regions. A single record per CDR3 protein comes from TCRdb applying MiXCR to the multiplex PCR reads. The sample includes 620,000 or so distinct CDR3 sequences, 15% to 20% of them seen just once. Germline V gives CDR1 MDHEN, CDR2 SYDVKM. V dropped 7 bases and J dropped 0 bases, with 12 bases sitting between them. The CDR3 extends over 15 amino acids. Regarding time point: newly diagnosed GD, antithyroid drugs for less than 3 months. Generation of the TCR library employed RNA extracted from PBMCs. The same data also went into a second study, on T cells in Graves' hyperthyroidism and ophthalmopathy.

Sequencing used peripheral blood mononuclear cells (PBMCs), obtained at new diagnosis, from a patient treated with antithyroid drugs. The TCR comes from a woman younger than 45 with Graves disease. This chain joins TRBV28 and TRBJ1-4; D remains unclear. The DNA for the CDR3 is TGTGCCAGCACCGCCGGGGTTGCAACTAATGAAAAACTGTTTTTT. Its protein is CASTAGVATNEKLFF.